Below, 26 T cell receptor beta chains from the same sample are listed, as sequenced in a study of T cell responses to AZD1222 COVID-19 vaccine. Produced via immunoSEQ multiplex PCR; TCRdb's table is partial and in-frame only. The sample has approximately 25,000 clones, about nine tenths seen once. Sequences were derived from peripheral blood, sampled 28 days after the second AZD1222 dose. These receptors were taken from an adult who received the AZD1222 COVID-19 vaccine.

The gene calls are TRBV11-3 and TRBJ2-1, with 10 bases identical to TRBD2. The CDR3 is 19 residues long. In germline, CDR1 is SGHNT, CDR2 YENEEA. The trim removed 5 bases at V and 2 bases at J, leaving 15 bases unmatched. CDR3 nucleotides: TGTGCCAGCAGCCCCCTGGGGGGGGTAGCGGGAGGTCCCTACAATGAGCAGTTCTTC. Its translation is CASSPLGGVAGGPYNEQFF.

This chain links TRBV18 with TRBJ1-4; no clear D. V was trimmed by 6 bases and J by 3 bases, leaving 14 bases between them. Germline assignment: CDR1 KGHSH and CDR2 LQKENI. The CDR3 length is 15 residues. CDR3 bases: TGTGCCAGCTCGATCGTTCGGGCCCCTAATGAAAAACTGTTTTTT. Translated, it gives CASSIVRAPNEKLFF. The entire variable domain, with the rest obtained from reference TRBV18 and TRBJ1-4, is as follows: NAGVMQNPRHLVRRRGQEARLRCSPMKGHSHVYWYRQLPEEGLKFMVYLQKENIIDESGMPKERFSAEFPKEGPSILRIQQVVRGDSAAYFCASSIVRAPNEKLFFGSGTQLSVL.

J is TRBJ2-7 and V is TRBV7-2; TRBD2 matches 9 bases. Germline V gene sequence: CDR1 SGHTA, CDR2 FQGNSA. The V segment lost 5 bases and the J segment 7 bases; nucleotides outside the gene matches: 9. The CDR3 is made up of 14 amino acids. This CDR3 is CASSRIAGAIEQYF. DNA of the CDR3: TGTGCCAGCAGCCGGATAGCGGGAGCCATAGAGCAGTACTTC.

CDR3 coding DNA: TGTGCCAGCAGCAAATACGACAAGGCCTACGAGCAGTACTTC. The encoded protein is CASSKYDKAYEQYF. V is TRBV11-3 and J is TRBJ2-7, with unresolved D. Trimming removed 5 bases from V and 2 bases from J, with 13 bases in between. Germline CDR1 SGHNT, CDR2 YENEEA. CDR3 length: 14 amino acids.

J is TRBJ2-1 and V is TRBV3-1 (or the pseudogene TRBV3-2); 7 bases align to TRBD1. The CDR3 length is 15 residues. The V segment lost 4 bases and the J segment 8 bases; nucleotides outside the gene matches: 11. Germline V gene lookup returns CDR1 LGHDT and CDR2 YNNKEL (reference sequence). CDR3 protein: CASSPRQGMGDEQFF. The CDR3 DNA is TGTGCCAGCAGCCCACGACAGGGAATGGGCGATGAGCAGTTCTTC.

V usage is TRBV18 and J usage is TRBJ1-5; TRBD1 agrees at 9 bases. The V gene end was trimmed by 3 bases and the J gene end by 4 bases; junction bases not matched to a gene: 13. Germline V lookup: CDR1 KGHSH, CDR2 LQKENI. CDR3 length: 18 residues. The CDR3 here is CASSPGDRATTGNQPQHF. CDR3 bases: TGTGCCAGCTCACCTGGGGACAGGGCAACCACTGGGAATCAGCCCCAGCATTTT.

The chain carries TRBV7-8 and TRBJ1-3; D not certain. Germline V gene data show CDR1 as SGHVS and CDR2 as FQNEAQ. The V end lost 5 bases, the J end lost 5 bases, and 10 bases lay between the germline ends. The CDR3 totals 13 residues. CDR3 sequence reads: CASSRTERNTIYF. The CDR3 DNA reads TGTGCCAGCAGCCGGACCGAAAGAAACACCATATATTTT.

The chain combines TRBV3-1 (or the pseudogene TRBV3-2) with TRBJ1-1; D is perhaps TRBD1 (6 bases). CDR1 LGHDT and CDR2 YNNKEL come from the germline V gene (reference sequence). The germline V and J ends were trimmed by 3 bases and 6 bases, with 11 bases remaining between them. The CDR3 loop spans 13 amino acids. This CDR3 is CASSQGKGAEAFF. CDR3 in DNA: TGTGCCAGCAGCCAGGGAAAGGGGGCTGAAGCTTTCTTT.

This sequence joins TRBV28 and TRBJ1-3; no definite D call. V was trimmed by 8 bases and J by 4 bases, leaving 15 bases between them. Germline loops: CDR1 MDHEN, CDR2 SYDVKM. This CDR3 comprises 14 residues. CDR3 protein: CASQSGPFGNTIYF. CDR3 coding DNA: TGTGCCAGCCAAAGTGGACCCTTCGGAAACACCATATATTTT.

V gene TRBV11-3 combines with J gene TRBJ2-5, with D possibly TRBD2 on 7 matching bases. The CDR3 is 17 amino acids. Trimming cost V 1 base and J 1 base, with 16 bases left between them. Per the germline V gene, CDR1 is SGHNT and CDR2 is YENEEA. Here the CDR3 reads CASSLGVGAGAQETQYF. CDR3 nucleotides: TGTGCCAGCAGCTTAGGTGTGGGGGCGGGAGCCCAAGAGACCCAGTACTTC.

The CDR3 is CASSPTGGERGNTIYF. Written as DNA, the CDR3 is TGTGCCAGCTCACCAACGGGAGGGGAGCGTGGAAACACCATATATTTT. J is TRBJ1-3 and V is TRBV18; tentatively, D is TRBD1 (5 bases). The CDR3 contains 16 residues. V was shortened by 2 bases and J by 3 bases, with 14 bases between the two germline ends. From germline, CDR1 is KGHSH and CDR2 LQKENI.

The chain combines TRBV18 with TRBJ2-1; 9 nucleotides line up with TRBD2. Germline CDR1 is KGHSH and CDR2 is LQKENI. V lost 3 bases to trimming and J lost 4 bases; unmatched junction nucleotides: 4. The length of the CDR3 is 15 residues. DNA of the CDR3: TGTGCCAGCTCACCTCGGACTAGCGCGTACAATGAGCAGTTCTTC. Protein product: CASSPRTSAYNEQFF. Variable domain in full (rest from reference TRBV18 and TRBJ2-1): NAGVMQNPRHLVRRRGQEARLRCSPMKGHSHVYWYRQLPEEGLKFMVYLQKENIIDESGMPKERFSAEFPKEGPSILRIQQVVRGDSAAYFCASSPRTSAYNEQFFGPGTRLTVL.

The sample holds a few counts of this clone. V usage is TRBV7-3 and J usage is TRBJ2-5; D is ambiguous. The CDR3 spans 13 residues. Per germline, CDR1 SGHTA and CDR2 FQGTGA. V lost 0 bases and J 5 bases, leaving 7 bases between the germline ends. The CDR3 sequence: CASSLTLGETQYF. DNA for the CDR3: TGTGCCAGCAGCTTAACTTTGGGTGAGACCCAGTACTTC. The full variable domain, rest sourced from reference TRBV7-3 and TRBJ2-5, is GAGVSQTPSNKVTEKGKYVELRCDPISGHTALYWYRQSLGQGPEFLIYFQGTGAADDSGLPNDRFFAVRPEGSVSTLKIQRTERGDSAVYLCASSLTLGETQYFGPGTRLLVL.

The CDR3 DNA reads as TGCGCCAGCAGCCCGGGTGGGGGGCCTGGCTATGGCTACACCTTC. It specifies CASSPGGGPGYGYTF. The genes are TRBV5-1 and TRBJ1-2; the D gene is possibly TRBD1 (6 bases). The CDR3 extends over 15 amino acids. Germline CDR1 and CDR2: SGHRS and YFSETQ. Trimming took off 4 bases at V and 4 bases at J, with 17 bases between the two ends.

The chain carries TRBV3-1 (or the pseudogene TRBV3-2) and TRBJ2-7; 7 nucleotides agree with TRBD1. Per the germline V gene, CDR1 is LGHDT and CDR2 is YNNKEL (reference sequence). The CDR3 is 15 amino acids. J lost 2 bases, V lost 4 bases, and 8 bases had no gene match. The CDR3 DNA reads TGTGCCAGCAGCCCCAGGACAGGTGCAACCTACGAGCAGTACTTC. As protein: CASSPRTGATYEQYF.

The V and J genes are TRBV12-5 and TRBJ2-1; 12 bases agree with TRBD2. V dropped 4 bases and J dropped 2; count of bases not matched to a gene: 0. Germline loops: CDR1 LGHNT, CDR2 FRNRAP. The CDR3 runs 15 residues. DNA of the CDR3: TGTGCTAGTGGTTGGACTAGCGGGGCCTACAATGAGCAGTTCTTC. Amino acids: CASGWTSGAYNEQFF.

V gene TRBV19 combines with J gene TRBJ2-5, with TRBD2 matching 7 bases. V lost 3 bases to trimming and J lost 1 base; unmatched junction nucleotides: 8. The CDR3 consists of 16 residues. Germline CDR1 and CDR2: LNHDA and SQIVND (reference sequence). The CDR3 spells CASSIREAQGQETQYF. CDR3 bases: TGTGCCAGTAGTATCCGGGAGGCCCAGGGCCAAGAGACCCAGTACTTC.

A note on this clone: One end of the junction varies from germline; a read error may be responsible. The chain joins TRBV12-3 or TRBV12-4 to TRBJ1-3; no reliable D call. This CDR3 is built from 12 residues. The CDR3 sequence: CASSFDGDTIYF. CDR3 nucleotide sequence: TGTGCCAGCAGTTTCGATGGAGACACCATATATTTT.

Regarding this clone: At one boundary the junction diverges from the germline segment, which might be a read error. J is TRBJ2-7 and V is TRBV7-9, with 8 bases lining up with TRBD2. The length of the CDR3 is 14 residues. The germline V gene has CDR1 SEHNR and CDR2 FQNEAQ (reference sequence). CDR3 amino acids: CASSGGVGLALKHF. DNA of the CDR3: TGTGCCAGCAGCGGGGGGGTAGGACTAGCCCTTAAGCACTTC.

The gene calls are TRBV30 and TRBJ2-3; 13 bases are shared with TRBD2. Per germline, CDR1 GTSNPN and CDR2 SVGIG (reference sequence). V dropped 8 bases and J dropped 0; count of bases not matched to a gene: 2. This CDR3 comprises 14 residues. The CDR3 nucleotides are TGTGCCGGGACTAGCGGGATGAGCACAGATACGCAGTATTTT. Its protein is CAGTSGMSTDTQYF. The full variable domain, rest sourced from reference TRBV30 and TRBJ2-3, is SQTIHQWPATLVQPVGSPLSLECTVEGTSNPNLYWYRQAAGRGLQLLFYSVGIGQISSEVPQNLSASRPQDRQFILSSKKLLLSDSGFYLCAGTSGMSTDTQYFGPGTRLTVL.

The V and J genes are TRBV28 and TRBJ1-6, with TRBD1 matching over 8 bases. The V gene's germline CDR1 is MDHEN and CDR2 SYDVKM. The CDR3 covers 14 residues. Trimming removed 7 bases from V and 5 bases from J; junction bases left unmatched: 4. CDR3 sequence reads: CASTVGQDNSPLHF. CDR3 sequence (DNA): TGTGCCAGCACCGTGGGACAGGATAATTCACCCCTCCACTTT.

The gene calls are TRBV15 and TRBJ2-1; no firm D call. The CDR3 totals 15 residues. Trimming took 1 base from V and 0 from J, leaving 7 bases between them. Germline V lookup: CDR1 LNHNV, CDR2 YYDKDF (reference sequence). The CDR3 here is CATSRGGSSYNEQFF. The CDR3 region has the DNA TGTGCCACCAGCAGAGGCGGTTCCTCCTACAATGAGCAGTTCTTC.

This chain links TRBV6-6 with TRBJ1-1; perhaps TRBD1 as D (5 bases). This CDR3 comprises 14 residues. Germline V lookup: CDR1 MNHNY, CDR2 SVGAGI (reference sequence). Trimming cost V 6 bases and J 1 base, with 12 bases left between them. The CDR3 loop is CASREGQGNTEAFF. The CDR3 DNA follows: TGTGCCAGCAGGGAGGGGCAGGGGAACACTGAAGCTTTCTTT.

V usage is TRBV11-3 and J usage is TRBJ1-2; D gene unclear. The CDR3 has 12 amino acids. V was clipped by 5 bases and J by 2 bases, with 6 bases between them. The germline V gene encodes CDR1 SGHNT and CDR2 YENEEA. The CDR3 region has the DNA TGTGCCAGCAGCGAAGAGAACTATGGCTACACCTTC. Its translation is CASSEENYGYTF. The complete variable domain, with remaining parts taken from reference TRBV11-3 and TRBJ1-2, reads EAGVVQSPRYKIIEKKQPVAFWCNPISGHNTLYWYLQNLGQGPELLIRYENEEAVDDSQLPKDRFSAERLKGVDSTLKIQPAELGDSAVYLCASSEENYGYTFGSGTRLTVV.

This chain connects TRBV30 to TRBJ2-5; weak D call: TRBD2 (5 bases). Per germline, CDR1 GTSNPN and CDR2 SVGIG (reference sequence). V dropped 4 bases and J dropped 5 bases, with 17 bases sitting between them. The CDR3 spans 14 residues. The CDR3 DNA sequence: TGTGCCTGGACGGCAGGACTCGGTGGGGAGACCCAGTACTTC. It encodes CAWTAGLGGETQYF.

This clone was counted between two and nine times. The gene calls are TRBV30 and TRBJ2-3, with D possibly matching TRBD2 (5 bases). The germline V gene has CDR1 GTSNPN and CDR2 SVGIG (reference sequence). The CDR3 loop spans 13 amino acids. The germline V and J ends were trimmed by 3 bases and 2 bases, with 9 bases remaining between them. The CDR3 bases are TGTGCCTGGAGGGAGAGGGCCACAGATACGCAGTATTTT. It translates to CAWRERATDTQYF.